The 28 T cell receptor beta chains in this list originate from one sample, sequenced in a study of PD-1 blockade in mismatch repair-deficient tumors (dated by TCRdb to the late 2010s). Preparation of the library involved the immunoSEQ multiplex PCR assay. This immuneACCESS table, as held by TCRdb, lists in-frame sequences with V and J called but not all clones. Of the missing ones, under half trace to an unresolved V gene in checked studies; the others have no known cause. The sample yields about 100,000 clones; 65% to 85% were counted once. 6.3% of the sample is taken by the ten largest. The source material was peripheral blood, sampled around 8 months after starting pembrolizumab. Receptor source: an adult with mismatch repair-deficient cancer.

The chain carries TRBV30 and TRBJ1-2; D might be TRBD1 (6 bases). Trimming left V 2 bases short and J 5 bases short, with 12 bases between. Germline CDR1 GTSNPN, CDR2 SVGIG (reference sequence). This CDR3 region has 13 residues. The CDR3 here is CAWSPWTVYGYTF. CDR3 in DNA: TGTGCCTGGAGTCCGTGGACAGTTTATGGCTACACCTTC.

The V gene is TRBV5-1, the J gene TRBJ2-7; 8 positions match TRBD2. The V gene's germline CDR1 is SGHRS and CDR2 YFSETQ. Trimming cost V 0 bases and J 3 bases; bases outside gene matches: 8. The CDR3 has 16 amino acids. The CDR3 sequence is CASSLAPSGWDYEQYF. CDR3 DNA: TGCGCCAGCAGCTTGGCCCCTAGCGGGTGGGACTACGAGCAGTACTTC.

The chain joins TRBV19 to TRBJ1-4, with 11 nucleotides matching TRBD1. J was trimmed by 8 bases and V by 6 bases; bases with no gene match: 11. There are 16 residues in the CDR3. Looked up from germline, CDR1 is LNHDA and CDR2 is SQIVND (reference sequence). CDR3 nucleotide sequence: TGTGCCAGTAGAATCCTCCCGGGACAGGGGGTAGAAAAACTGTTTTTT. Its protein is CASRILPGQGVEKLFF.

This sequence joins TRBV7-8 and TRBJ1-2; D perhaps matches TRBD1 (5 bases). Looked up from germline, CDR1 is SGHVS and CDR2 is FQNEAQ. CDR3 length equals 16 residues. V was pared by 4 bases and J by 0 bases, with 15 bases between. Written as DNA, the CDR3 is TGTGCCAGCAGCTCCCGGTATCGGGGACCTAACTATGGCTACACCTTC. It codes for CASSSRYRGPNYGYTF.

This clone was detected only once. The J gene is TRBJ2-7, the V gene TRBV7-8; TRBD1 is a possible D gene (5 bases). The V gene's germline CDR1 is SGHVS and CDR2 FQNEAQ. Trimming shortened V by 5 bases and J by 3 bases, and 14 bases separated the two germline ends. The CDR3 has 14 residues. CDR3 sequence (DNA): TGTGCCAGCAGCCAAGACACAGGTCTCTACGAGCAGTACTTC. Translation gives CASSQDTGLYEQYF.

The chain joins TRBV12-5 to TRBJ1-4; D is unclear. The CDR3 covers 14 residues. V was shortened by 3 bases and J by 0 bases, with 5 bases between the two germline ends. The germline V gene has CDR1 LGHNT and CDR2 FRNRAP. CDR3 nucleotide sequence: TGTGCTAGTGGTTTAGGAACAACTAATGAAAAACTGTTTTTT. It codes for CASGLGTTNEKLFF.

This chain links TRBV9 with TRBJ2-1; D is unresolved. Germline V gene lookup returns CDR1 SGDLS and CDR2 YYNGEE. V lost 1 base and J 3 bases, leaving 11 bases between the germline ends. The CDR3 consists of 15 residues. The CDR3 loop is CASSVYQRNYNEQFF. The CDR3 DNA follows: TGTGCCAGCAGCGTATACCAGCGTAACTACAATGAGCAGTTCTTC.

The gene calls are TRBV4-1 and TRBJ1-2; D is uncertain. Trimming pared 2 bases from V and 10 bases from J, leaving 17 bases between. Germline V lookup: CDR1 MGHRA, CDR2 YSYEKL. CDR3 size: 14 residues. The CDR3 loop is CASSQREQSLNYTF. The CDR3 DNA is TGCGCCAGCAGCCAACGCGAACAGAGTTTAAACTACACCTTC.

This rearrangement joins TRBV30 to TRBJ1-1; weak D call: TRBD1 (5 bases). Germline V CDR1 and CDR2: GTSNPN, SVGIG (reference sequence). This CDR3 region has 14 residues. V shed 0 bases and J shed 3 bases, with 11 bases lying between them. The CDR3 DNA reads as TGTGCCTGGAGTGTAGGGCGGGGGGACACTGAAGCTTTCTTT. Translation gives CAWSVGRGDTEAFF. The full variable domain, in which reference TRBV30 and TRBJ1-1 provide the parts outside the CDR3, is SQTIHQWPATLVQPVGSPLSLECTVEGTSNPNLYWYRQAAGRGLQLLFYSVGIGQISSEVPQNLSASRPQDRQFILSSKKLLLSDSGFYLCAWSVGRGDTEAFFGQGTRLTVV.

The V call is TRBV29-1, the J call TRBJ2-7; D is possibly TRBD1 (6 bases). The CDR3 runs 13 residues. The ends were cut back, 7 bases at V and 4 bases at J, with 17 bases in the middle. Germline CDR1 is SQVTM and CDR2 is ANQGSEA. The CDR3 reads CSAGTPRAYEQYF. The CDR3 DNA is TGCAGCGCCGGGACACCAAGGGCGTACGAGCAGTACTTC.

This chain uses TRBV6-4 with TRBJ2-3, with D unclear. Trimming removed 5 bases from V and 5 bases from J, with 11 bases in between. The CDR3 spans 13 residues. Per the germline V gene, CDR1 is MRHNA and CDR2 is SNTAGT. CDR3 loop: CASSPSVRDTQYF. CDR3 nucleotides: TGTGCCAGCAGTCCCTCGGTTCGAGATACGCAGTATTTT.

V gene TRBV18 combines with J gene TRBJ1-3; 7 bases fit TRBD1. Per the germline V gene, CDR1 is KGHSH and CDR2 is LQKENI. The CDR3 runs 12 residues. With V trimmed by 5 bases and J by 7 bases, 2 bases remained unmatched. CDR3 loop: CASSIQGNTIYF. Here the CDR3 DNA reads TGTGCCAGCTCAATACAGGGGAACACCATATATTTT.

The J gene is TRBJ2-5, the V gene TRBV19, with TRBD1 matching 7 bases. CDR3 length: 12 residues. Looked up from germline, CDR1 is LNHDA and CDR2 is SQIVND (reference sequence). J lost 8 bases, V lost 6 bases, and 6 bases had no gene match. The CDR3 DNA reads as TGTGCCAGTAGCACCCAGGGGGAAACCCAGTACTTC. It yields the protein CASSTQGETQYF. The variable domain in full, completed from reference TRBV19 and TRBJ2-5, reads DGGITQSPKYLFRKEGQNVTLSCEQNLNHDAMYWYRQDPGQGLRLIYYSQIVNDFQKGDIAEGYSVSREKKESFPLTVTSAQKNPTAFYLCASSTQGETQYFGPGTRLLVL.

This clone was picked up a small number of times. For the CDR3, the DNA is TGTGCCAGCAGTGGGACAGGGACCAATCAGCCCCAGCATTTT. Amino acids: CASSGTGTNQPQHF. V gene TRBV6-1 combines with J gene TRBJ1-5; 8 positions match TRBD1. The V gene's germline CDR1 is MNHNS and CDR2 SASEGT. After removal of 4 bases from V and 3 bases from J, the junction contained 2 bases not matched to a gene. This CDR3 is built from 14 residues.

The V gene is TRBV30, the J gene TRBJ1-2; 10 nucleotides match TRBD1. The V gene end was trimmed by 3 bases and the J gene end by 8 bases; junction bases not matched to a gene: 9. The CDR3 loop spans 14 amino acids. Germline-derived CDR1 and CDR2 are GTSNPN and SVGIG (reference sequence). The CDR3 region has the DNA TGTGCCTGGAGGCCACGGGACAGGGGAGGGGGCTACACCTTC. As protein: CAWRPRDRGGGYTF.

The V call is TRBV27, the J call TRBJ2-7, with 10 bases fitting TRBD1. Trimming at V came to 5 bases and at J to 3 bases, leaving 7 bases not matched to a gene. CDR1 and CDR2 from the germline V gene are MNHEY and SMNVEV (reference sequence). The CDR3 extends over 15 amino acids. CDR3 loop: CASSRPRDRGYEQYF. The CDR3 DNA follows: TGTGCCAGCAGTCGCCCCCGGGACAGGGGCTACGAGCAGTACTTC.

Only one count was recorded for this clone. The chain joins TRBV11-3 to TRBJ1-4; D possibly corresponds to TRBD1 (5 bases). The length of the CDR3 is 14 residues. Trimming cost V 4 bases and J 7 bases, with 13 bases left between them. Germline CDR1 SGHNT, CDR2 YENEEA. In DNA, the CDR3 is TGTGCCAGCAGCTACAGGAGAGGGGTTGAAAAACTGTTTTTT. Translation gives CASSYRRGVEKLFF.

The V call is TRBV7-2, the J call TRBJ2-1, with TRBD2 identical over 12 bases. J was trimmed by 9 bases and V by 2 bases; bases with no gene match: 2. CDR1 is SGHTA and CDR2 is FQGNSA in the germline V gene. The CDR3 is 14 amino acids. For the CDR3, the DNA is TGTGCCAGCAGCTTACCACTAGCGGGAGGTGAGCAGTTCTTC. As protein: CASSLPLAGGEQFF.

This clone was counted a single time. The chain employs TRBV7-2 and TRBJ2-5; 7 nucleotides line up with TRBD2. CDR3 length: 15 amino acids. Germline-derived CDR1 and CDR2 are SGHTA and FQGNSA. V lost 0 bases and J lost 4; bases outside the gene matches: 5. CDR3 sequence (DNA): TGTGCCAGCAGCTTAGCCTTTTCTAGCGGAGAGACCCAGTACTTC. Translated, it gives CASSLAFSSGETQYF.

The chain is built from TRBV29-1 and TRBJ2-3; D not certain. Germline V gene data show CDR1 as SQVTM and CDR2 as ANQGSEA. Trimming cost V 6 bases and J 0 bases, with 4 bases left between them. CDR3 length: 11 amino acids. CDR3 in DNA: TGCAGCGTGGCTAGCACAGATACGCAGTATTTT. Amino acids: CSVASTDTQYF.

V is TRBV12-5 and J is TRBJ1-5; D is ambiguous. This CDR3 has 18 amino acids. Between the trimmed V and J ends, which lost 0 bases and 2 bases, there was a span of 17 bases. Looked up from germline, CDR1 is LGHNT and CDR2 is FRNRAP. CDR3 region: CASGLVIGSTGGNQPQHF. The CDR3 coding sequence is TGTGCTAGTGGTTTGGTAATAGGTTCTACCGGGGGCAATCAGCCCCAGCATTTT. Full variable domain (rest looked up from reference TRBV12-5 and TRBJ1-5): DARVTQTPRHKVTEMGQEVTMRCQPILGHNTVFWYRQTMMQGLELLAYFRNRAPLDDSGMPKDRFSAEMPDATLATLKIQPSEPRDSAVYFCASGLVIGSTGGNQPQHFGDGTRLSIL.

This chain links TRBV5-1 with TRBJ1-3; possible D gene TRBD1, 6 bases. The CDR3 spans 15 residues. Germline CDR1 SGHRS, CDR2 YFSETQ. Trimming cost V 0 bases and J 1 base, with 8 bases left between them. The CDR3 protein is CASSLVTGSGNTIYF. The CDR3 DNA is TGCGCCAGCAGCTTGGTAACAGGGTCTGGAAACACCATATATTTT.

V usage is TRBV27 and J usage is TRBJ2-7, with D maybe TRBD1 (6 bases). Germline-derived CDR1 and CDR2 are MNHEY and SMNVEV (reference sequence). This CDR3 region has 12 residues. With 6 bases removed from V and 3 bases from J, the gap between germline ends came to 9 bases. CDR3 loop: CASRPTGYEQYF. The CDR3 region has the DNA TGTGCCAGCAGACCGACAGGCTACGAGCAGTACTTC.

The chain carries TRBV6-1 and TRBJ2-2; D unresolved. Trimming stripped 11 bases from V and 2 bases from J, with 12 bases between. Germline V gene data show CDR1 as MNHNS and CDR2 as SASEGT. The CDR3 spans 13 residues. The CDR3 protein is CAELDPNTGELFF. The CDR3 DNA sequence: TGTGCCGAACTGGACCCAAACACCGGGGAGCTGTTTTTT.

This clone was observed once. This chain's CDR3 is CASSKGGQREIYNEQFF. CDR3 nucleotides: TGTGCCAGCAGCAAAGGGGGCCAGCGGGAGATCTACAATGAGCAGTTCTTC. This chain uses TRBV11-3 with TRBJ2-1, with D maybe TRBD2 (8 bases). The CDR3 spans 17 residues. V was cut by 5 bases and J by 3 bases, with 20 bases left in between. Germline CDR1 SGHNT, CDR2 YENEEA.

This chain joins TRBV18 and TRBJ1-4, with TRBD1 matching over 7 bases. CDR1 KGHSH and CDR2 LQKENI come from the germline V gene. The CDR3 extends over 15 amino acids. The trim removed 2 bases at V and 8 bases at J, leaving 8 bases unmatched. For the CDR3, the DNA is TGTGCCAGCTCACCATCAGGGGGGGAGAGCGAAAAACTGTTTTTT. Protein sequence: CASSPSGGESEKLFF.

In regard to this clone: Other DNA sequences in the sample encode the same CDR3. The chain carries TRBV19 and TRBJ1-1; TRBD1 is a possible D gene (5 bases). The CDR3 is 13 amino acids. The V end was cut by 6 bases, the J end by 1 base, with 9 bases between. Looked up from germline, CDR1 is LNHDA and CDR2 is SQIVND (reference sequence). As DNA, the CDR3 is TGTGCCAGTAGAACGGGGGGGAACACTGAAGCTTTCTTT. It translates to CASRTGGNTEAFF.

This clone was detected only a few times. The rearrangement uses TRBV30 and TRBJ1-2, with D maybe TRBD1 (5 bases). This CDR3 contains 10 residues. CDR1 GTSNPN and CDR2 SVGIG come from the germline V gene (reference sequence). The V and J ends lost 6 bases and 6 bases respectively, with 8 bases between them. This CDR3 is CACAGNGYTF. In DNA form, the CDR3 reads TGTGCCTGTGCAGGGAATGGCTACACCTTC.